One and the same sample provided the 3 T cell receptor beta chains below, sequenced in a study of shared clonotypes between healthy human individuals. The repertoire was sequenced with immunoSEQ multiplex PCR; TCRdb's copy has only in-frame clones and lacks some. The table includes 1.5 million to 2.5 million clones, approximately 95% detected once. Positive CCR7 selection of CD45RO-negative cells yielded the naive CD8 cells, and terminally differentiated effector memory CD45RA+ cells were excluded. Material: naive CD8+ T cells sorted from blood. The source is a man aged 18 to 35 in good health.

The CDR3 DNA reads TGTGCCAGCAGCTGGGGACTAGCGGGAGCTCTAGGCGAGCAGTACTTC. It specifies CASSWGLAGALGEQYF. V gene TRBV5-4 combines with J gene TRBJ2-7; 14 bases match TRBD2. Germline V lookup: CDR1 SGHNT, CDR2 YYREEE (reference sequence). CDR3 size: 16 residues. J gave up 6 bases and V 3 bases, and 8 bases lay outside the gene matches. The entire variable domain, with the rest obtained from reference TRBV5-4 and TRBJ2-7, is as follows: ETGVTQSPTHLIKTRGQQVTLRCSSQSGHNTVSWYQQALGQGPQFIFQYYREEENGRGNFPPRFSGLQFPNYSSELNVNALELDDSALYLCASSWGLAGALGEQYFGPGTRLTVT.

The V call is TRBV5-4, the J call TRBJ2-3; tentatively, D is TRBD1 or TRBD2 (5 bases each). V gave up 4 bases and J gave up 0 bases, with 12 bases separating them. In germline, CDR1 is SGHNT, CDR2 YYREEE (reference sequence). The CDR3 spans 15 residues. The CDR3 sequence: CASSRQGPSTDTQYF. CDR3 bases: TGTGCCAGCAGCCGCCAGGGACCTAGCACAGATACGCAGTATTTT.

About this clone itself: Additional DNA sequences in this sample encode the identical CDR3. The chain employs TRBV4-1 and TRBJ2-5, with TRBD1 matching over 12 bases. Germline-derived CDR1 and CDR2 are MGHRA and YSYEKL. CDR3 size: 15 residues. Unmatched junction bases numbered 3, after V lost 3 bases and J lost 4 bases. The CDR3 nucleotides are TGCGCCAGCAGCCAGGGGACAGGGGGCTTAGAGACCCAGTACTTC. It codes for CASSQGTGGLETQYF.